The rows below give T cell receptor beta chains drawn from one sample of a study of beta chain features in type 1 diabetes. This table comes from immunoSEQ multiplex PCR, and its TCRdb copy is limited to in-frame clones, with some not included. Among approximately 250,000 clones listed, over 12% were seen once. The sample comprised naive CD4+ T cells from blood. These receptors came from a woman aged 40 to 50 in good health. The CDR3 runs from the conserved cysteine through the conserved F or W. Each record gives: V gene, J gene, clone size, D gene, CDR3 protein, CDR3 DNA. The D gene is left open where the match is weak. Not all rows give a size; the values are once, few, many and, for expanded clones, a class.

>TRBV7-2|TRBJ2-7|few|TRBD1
CASSLQTGVNYEQYF
TGTGCCAGCAGCCTACAGACAGGGGTTAACTACGAGCAGTACTTC
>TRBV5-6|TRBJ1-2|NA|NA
CASSSPGLANYGYTF
TGTGCCAGCAGCAGCCCGGGTCTAGCTAACTATGGCTACACCTTC
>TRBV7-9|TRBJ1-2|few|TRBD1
CASSPGQGRYGYTF
TGTGCCAGCAGCCCGGGACAGGGACGCTATGGCTACACCTTC
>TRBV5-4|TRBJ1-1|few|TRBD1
CASSPMDRGHTEAFF
TGTGCCAGCAGCCCAATGGACAGGGGGCACACTGAAGCTTTCTTT
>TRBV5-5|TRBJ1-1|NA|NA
CASSPRGEAFF
TGTGCCAGCAGCCCCCGGGGGGAAGCTTTCTTT
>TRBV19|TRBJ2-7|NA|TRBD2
CASSAKPGGSSYEQYF
TGTGCCAGTAGTGCAAAACCCGGGGGGAGCTCCTACGAGCAGTACTTC
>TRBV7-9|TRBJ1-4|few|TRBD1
CASSPGTGSEKLFF
TGTGCCAGCAGCCCCGGGACAGGGTCCGAAAAACTGTTTTTT
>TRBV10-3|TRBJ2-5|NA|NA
CAISDRVETQYF
TGTGCCATCAGTGACCGGGTAGAGACCCAGTACTTC
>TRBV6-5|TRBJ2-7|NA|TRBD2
CASKMTSGAYEQYF
TGTGCCAGCAAAATGACTAGCGGGGCCTACGAGCAGTACTTC
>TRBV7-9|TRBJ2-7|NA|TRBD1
CASSSGQGAYEQYF
TGTGCCAGCAGCTCCGGACAGGGGGCCTACGAGCAGTACTTC
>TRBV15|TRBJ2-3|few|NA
CATSTPREGGPASTDTQYF
TGTGCCACCAGCACCCCCAGGGAGGGGGGGCCGGCTAGCACAGATACGCAGTATTTT
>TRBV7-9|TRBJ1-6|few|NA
CASHGRQNSPLHF
TGTGCCAGCCACGGCCGACAGAATTCACCCCTCCACTTT
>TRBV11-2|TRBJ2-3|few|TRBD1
CASSLVRTGVTRQRYF
TGTGCCAGCAGCTTAGTGCGGACAGGGGTGACCCGGCAGCGGTATTTT
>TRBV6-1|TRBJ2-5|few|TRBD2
CASVRERGQETQYF
TGTGCCAGCGTCAGAGAGCGGGGACAAGAGACCCAGTACTTC
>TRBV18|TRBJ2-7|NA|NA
CASSPLNAGDEQYF
TGTGCCAGCTCACCCCTAAACGCAGGGGACGAGCAGTACTTC
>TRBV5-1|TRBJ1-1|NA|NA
CASSLQGNTEAFF
TGCGCCAGCAGCTTGCAGGGTAACACTGAAGCTTTCTTT
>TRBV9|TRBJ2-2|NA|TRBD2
CASSVATGLAGTGELFF
TGTGCCAGCAGCGTAGCTACAGGGCTAGCGGGGACCGGGGAGCTGTTTTTT
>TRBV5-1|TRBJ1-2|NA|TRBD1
CASTRGGIDGYTF
TGCGCCAGCACCCGAGGGGGCATTGATGGCTACACCTTC
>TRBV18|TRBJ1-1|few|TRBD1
CASLRQGPNTEAFF
TGTGCCAGCCTACGACAGGGACCGAACACTGAAGCTTTCTTT
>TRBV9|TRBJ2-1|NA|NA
CASSVGVKYNEQFF
TGTGCCAGCAGCGTCGGGGTAAAATACAATGAGCAGTTCTTC
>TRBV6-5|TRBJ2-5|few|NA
CASSGGGSETQYF
TGTGCCAGCAGTGGAGGGGGCAGCGAGACCCAGTACTTC
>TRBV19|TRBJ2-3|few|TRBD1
CASSIYLGQGVTDTQYF
TGTGCCAGTAGTATATACTTGGGACAGGGAGTAACAGATACGCAGTATTTT
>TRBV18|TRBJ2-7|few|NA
CASSPRTQGTPYEQYF
TGTGCCAGCTCCCCTAGAACGCAGGGAACCCCCTACGAGCAGTACTTC
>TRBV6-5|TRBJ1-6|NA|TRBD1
CASSYRTGGGSPLHF
TGTGCCAGCAGTTACCGCACAGGGGGCGGATCACCCCTCCACTTT
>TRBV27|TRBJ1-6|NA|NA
CASSRNQVRVYNSPLHF
TGTGCCAGCAGTCGCAACCAGGTCAGGGTGTATAATTCACCCCTCCACTTT
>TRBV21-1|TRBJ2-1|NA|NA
CASSKALSADEQFF
TGTGCCAGCAGCAAAGCGCTATCGGCGGATGAGCAGTTCTTC
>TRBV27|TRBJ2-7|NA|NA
CASSKGVPSYEQYF
TGTGCCAGCAGTAAGGGGGTGCCATCCTACGAGCAGTACTTC
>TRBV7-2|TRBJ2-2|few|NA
CASSLDPGGPTGELFF
TGTGCCAGCAGCTTAGACCCAGGGGGGCCGACCGGGGAGCTGTTTTTT
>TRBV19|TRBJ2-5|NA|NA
CASSINARSQETQYF
TGTGCCAGTAGTATTAACGCGAGGTCCCAAGAGACCCAGTACTTC
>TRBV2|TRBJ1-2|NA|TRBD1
CASSGRTGYVYGYTF
TGTGCCAGCAGTGGAAGGACAGGGTATGTCTATGGCTACACCTTC
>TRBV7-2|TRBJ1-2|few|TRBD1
CASSSPSRDRANYGYTF
TGTGCCAGCAGCTCTCCCAGCCGGGACAGGGCGAACTATGGCTACACCTTC
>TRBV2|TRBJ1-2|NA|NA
CASSLQGTYGYTF
TGTGCCAGCAGTCTACAGGGAACCTATGGCTACACCTTC
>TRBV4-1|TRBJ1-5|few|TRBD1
CASSLLGQGRGQPQHF
TGCGCCAGCAGCCTCCTGGGACAGGGAAGAGGTCAGCCCCAGCATTTT
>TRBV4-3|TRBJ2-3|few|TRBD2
CASSQDSGGGDTQYF
TGCGCCAGCAGCCAAGATAGCGGGGGGGGAGATACGCAGTATTTT
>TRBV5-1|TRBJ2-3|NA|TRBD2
CASSLPGAGGDTQYF
TGCGCCAGCAGCTTGCCCGGTGCGGGGGGAGATACGCAGTATTTT
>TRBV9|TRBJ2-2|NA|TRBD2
CASSVVPGTSGGLIGGELFF
TGTGCCAGCAGCGTAGTTCCTGGGACTAGCGGGGGACTTATCGGTGGGGAGCTGTTTTTT